These 25 T cell receptor beta chains were all obtained from the same sample, sequenced in a study of CD8 T cells in ankylosing spondylitis. Each CDR3 protein gets one entry after TCRdb re-called the 5' RACE reads with MiXCR. Counted here are 80,000 to 90,000 distinct CDR3 sequences, around 26% occurring once; the ten biggest clones make up roughly three fifths. The sample consisted of blood, either unsorted or a sorted T cell fraction (not recorded which). These receptors were taken from a male donor with ankylosing spondylitis or in good health (not recorded which).

CDR3 nucleotides: TGCAGCGTTTCATTGGACATCGAACTTAAAAACATTCAGTACTTC. It codes for CSVSLDIELKNIQYF. The gene calls are TRBV29-1 and TRBJ2-4; the D gene is possibly TRBD1 (5 bases). Germline V gene sequence: CDR1 SQVTM, CDR2 ANQGSEA. The V end was cut by 5 bases, the J end by 4 bases, with 18 bases between. This CDR3 has 15 residues.

The chain uses TRBV5-6 and TRBJ2-3, with D unresolved. The CDR3 totals 17 residues. V lost 1 base and J lost 3, with 18 bases in between. The germline V gene has CDR1 SGHDT and CDR2 YYEEEE. In DNA form, the CDR3 reads TGTGCCAGCAGCTTGAGAATGAAGATCGGTGGGACAGATACGCAGTATTTT. Protein: CASSLRMKIGGTDTQYF.

This clonotype was recorded a few times. This chain uses TRBV10-2 with TRBJ1-6, with TRBD1 matching over 8 bases. The CDR3 covers 13 residues. Trimming cost V 5 bases and J 7 bases; bases outside gene matches: 1. Germline-derived CDR1 and CDR2 are WSHSY and SAAADI. CDR3 nucleotides: TGCGCCAGCAGTTGGGACAGGAATTCACCCCTCCACTTT. Protein sequence: CASSWDRNSPLHF.

The chain uses TRBV7-3 and TRBJ2-1; tentatively, D is TRBD2 (5 bases). The CDR3 sequence is 13 residues long. Trimming cost V 5 bases and J 12 bases, with 17 bases left between them. Germline lookup yields CDR1 SGHTA and CDR2 FQGTGA. The CDR3 DNA follows: TGTGCCAGCAGCCGAACTAGGAATAGCGTGCAGTTCTTC. It specifies CASSRTRNSVQFF.

The rearrangement joins TRBV7-2 to TRBJ2-3; 10 nucleotides match TRBD2. In germline, CDR1 is SGHTA, CDR2 FQGNSA. The CDR3 runs to 22 residues. The J segment lost 1 base and the V segment lost 2 bases, leaving 21 bases of the junction unmatched. For the CDR3, the DNA is TGTGCCAGCAGCTTACGGTCGGGGGGTAACAGCGGGAGGGCCTCACGCACAGATACGCAGTATTTT. Its protein is CASSLRSGGNSGRASRTDTQYF.

The sample holds a few counts of this clonotype. The gene calls are TRBV14 and TRBJ2-3; D gene ambiguous. CDR1 is SGHDN, CDR2 FVKESK, per germline. V was pared by 2 bases and J by 2 bases, with 8 bases between. CDR3 length: 14 residues. The CDR3: CASSQLGVTDTQYF. The CDR3 nucleotides are TGTGCCAGCAGCCAACTAGGTGTCACAGATACGCAGTATTTT.

This clonotype was counted between two and nine times. The chain links TRBV29-1 to TRBJ1-5; 7 positions match TRBD1. This CDR3 is built from 12 residues. Germline V gene data show CDR1 as SQVTM and CDR2 as ANQGSEA. V lost 6 bases to trimming and J lost 5 bases; unmatched junction nucleotides: 4. CDR3 protein: CSVRDSDQPQHF. CDR3 coding DNA: TGCAGCGTGAGGGACAGTGATCAGCCCCAGCATTTT. Filled out from reference TRBV29-1 and TRBJ1-5, the complete variable domain reads SAVISQKPSRDICQRGTSLTIQCQVDSQVTMMFWYRQQPGQSLTLIATANQGSEATYESGFVIDKFPISRPNLTFSTLTVSNMSPEDSSIYLCSVRDSDQPQHFGDGTRLSIL.

The V gene is TRBV5-1, the J gene TRBJ1-2; D gene unclear. The V gene lost 0 bases and the J gene lost 7 bases, with 13 bases spanning the gap. This CDR3 contains 14 residues. Germline V CDR1 and CDR2: SGHRS, YFSETQ. CDR3 in DNA: TGCGCCAGCAGCTTGGAGTTCAGGATGAGTGGCTACACCTTC. Protein: CASSLEFRMSGYTF.

In this sample, this clonotype is large (0.1 to 1%). This chain connects TRBV12-3 or TRBV12-4 to TRBJ1-1, with no clear D. This CDR3 has 14 residues. V lost 6 bases, J lost 2 bases, and 13 bases lay in between. CDR3 nucleotides: TGTGCCAGCAGCCCTAGGGCGTTCAACACTGAAGCTTTCTTT. Encoded protein: CASSPRAFNTEAFF.

This clonotype has just a few counts. The J gene is TRBJ2-5, the V gene TRBV20-1; D unresolved. Germline V gives CDR1 DFQATT, CDR2 SNEGSKA (reference sequence). V was pared by 3 bases and J by 4 bases, with 15 bases between. This CDR3 contains 14 residues. The CDR3 reads CSASQDGVGETQYF. The CDR3 DNA reads as TGCAGTGCTAGCCAAGACGGCGTGGGAGAGACCCAGTACTTC.

In its sample, this clonotype was seen many times. J is TRBJ2-1 and V is TRBV5-1; 11 nucleotides line up with TRBD2. Germline CDR1 is SGHRS and CDR2 is YFSETQ. V lost 2 bases to trimming and J lost 6 bases; unmatched junction nucleotides: 7. The CDR3 spans 16 residues. The CDR3 DNA sequence: TGCGCCAGCAGCTTCATCCTAGCGGGAGGTGGCAATGAGCAGTTCTTC. As protein: CASSFILAGGGNEQFF.

This chain joins TRBV7-2 and TRBJ1-2, with 9 bases aligning to TRBD1. V gave up 9 bases and J gave up 4 bases; unmatched junction bases: 12. The CDR3 contains 15 residues. CDR1 SGHTA and CDR2 FQGNSA come from the germline V gene. The CDR3 protein is CASSFRDRDFYGYTF. The CDR3 DNA follows: TGTGCCAGTTCCTTTCGGGACAGGGATTTCTATGGCTACACCTTC. The variable domain in full, with the rest retrieved from reference TRBV7-2 and TRBJ1-2, is GAGVSQSPSNKVTEKGKDVELRCDPISGHTALYWYRQSLGQGLEFLIYFQGNSAPDKSGLPSDRFSAERTGGSVSTLTIQRTQQEDSAVYLCASSFRDRDFYGYTFGSGTRLTVV.

This rearrangement joins TRBV2 to TRBJ2-6, with a possible D match to TRBD1 (6 bases). The CDR3 extends over 14 amino acids. V was shortened by 9 bases and J by 0 bases, with 9 bases between the two germline ends. The germline V gene has CDR1 SNHLY and CDR2 FYNNEI. The CDR3 reads CARGASSGANVLTF. The CDR3 DNA reads as TGTGCCAGGGGGGCAAGCTCTGGGGCCAACGTCCTGACTTTC.

This clonotype was seen more than once but under ten times. The rearrangement joins TRBV7-9 to TRBJ1-2; D is possibly TRBD1 (6 bases). CDR3 length: 13 residues. CDR1 is SEHNR and CDR2 is FQNEAQ in the germline V gene (reference sequence). Trimming pared 5 bases from V and 10 bases from J, leaving 17 bases between. In DNA form, the CDR3 reads TGTGCCAGCAGCGTTGGGGTAGGGGACATCTACACCTTC. Translation: CASSVGVGDIYTF.

This CDR3 reads CASIEGQGNNEQFF. The CDR3 DNA is TGTGCCAGCATTGAGGGACAGGGAAACAATGAGCAGTTCTTC. The gene calls are TRBV7-9 and TRBJ2-1, with 9 bases lining up with TRBD1. CDR1 is SEHNR and CDR2 is FQNEAQ in the germline V gene (reference sequence). V dropped 7 bases and J dropped 5; count of bases not matched to a gene: 6. CDR3 size: 14 residues.

This clonotype appeared a few times. The V and J genes are TRBV5-1 and TRBJ2-1, with D possibly TRBD2 on 6 matching bases. This CDR3 is 16 amino acids long. Germline V CDR1 and CDR2: SGHRS, YFSETQ. V lost 1 base and J 3 bases, leaving 14 bases between the germline ends. As DNA, the CDR3 is TGCGCCAGCAGCTTGAAACCCCGGGACTTCTACAATGAGCAGTTCTTC. Amino acids: CASSLKPRDFYNEQFF.

The chain links TRBV5-1 to TRBJ2-1; 10 nucleotides line up with TRBD2. This CDR3 region has 16 residues. J gave up 3 bases and V 5 bases, and 8 bases lay outside the gene matches. Looked up from germline, CDR1 is SGHRS and CDR2 is YFSETQ. The CDR3 region has the DNA TGCGCCAGCAGGCTTAAACGGACTAGCGGCTACAATGAGCAGTTCTTC. Its translation is CASRLKRTSGYNEQFF.

This chain connects TRBV20-1 to TRBJ2-2, with 10 bases matching TRBD1. The CDR3 consists of 14 residues. The V and J ends lost 6 bases and 6 bases, in that order; junction bases with no gene match: 7. Germline-derived CDR1 and CDR2 are DFQATT and SNEGSKA (reference sequence). The CDR3 DNA is TGCAGTGCATGGGGACAGGGGTTCGCCGGGGAGCTGTTTTTT. This codes for CSAWGQGFAGELFF.

This clonotype was detected ten times or more. The chain employs TRBV5-1 and TRBJ2-2, with TRBD1 identical over 8 bases. Germline loops: CDR1 SGHRS, CDR2 YFSETQ. Trimming cost V 5 bases and J 4 bases; bases outside gene matches: 4. The CDR3 totals 14 residues. CDR3: CASSWTGSTGELFF. CDR3 bases: TGCGCCAGCAGTTGGACAGGGTCCACCGGGGAGCTGTTTTTT.

This clonotype came up a few times. This sequence joins TRBV6-5 and TRBJ2-3, with TRBD2 matching 10 bases. The CDR3 has 17 amino acids. Trimming cost V 4 bases and J 0 bases; bases outside gene matches: 7. The V gene's germline CDR1 is MNHEY and CDR2 SVGAGI. The CDR3, as DNA: TGTGCCAGCAGTTCCGAGGGACTAGCGACAAGCACAGATACGCAGTATTTT. Translation gives CASSSEGLATSTDTQYF.

This clonotype occurred a few times. The J gene is TRBJ1-4, the V gene TRBV2; perhaps TRBD1 as D (5 bases). Trimming shortened V by 8 bases and J by 5 bases, and 18 bases separated the two germline ends. The CDR3 extends over 15 amino acids. Germline CDR1 reads SNHLY; CDR2 reads FYNNEI. The CDR3 sequence: CASSVGSGWNEKLFF. The CDR3 DNA reads TGTGCCAGCTCAGTTGGGTCAGGGTGGAATGAAAAACTGTTTTTT.

This chain links TRBV6-5 with TRBJ2-3, with D maybe TRBD2 (7 bases). V lost 0 bases, J lost 2 bases, and 12 bases lay in between. CDR1 is MNHEY, CDR2 SVGAGI, per germline. The CDR3 runs 16 residues. Here the CDR3 reads CASSYSGGRVTDTQYF. The CDR3 DNA follows: TGTGCCAGCAGTTACTCGGGGGGGCGGGTCACAGATACGCAGTATTTT.

This clonotype showed up just a few times. This rearrangement joins TRBV5-1 to TRBJ2-5, with 8 bases lining up with TRBD1. J lost 5 bases, V lost 4 bases, and 7 bases had no gene match. This CDR3 has 14 amino acids. The germline gives CDR1 SGHRS, CDR2 YFSETQ. CDR3 residues: CASSRTGTQETQYF. CDR3 bases: TGCGCCAGCAGCCGGACAGGGACTCAGGAGACCCAGTACTTC.

The V and J genes are TRBV7-9 and TRBJ1-1; tentative D call: TRBD1 (6 bases). The length of the CDR3 is 16 residues. V lost 2 bases, J lost 0 bases, and 13 bases lay in between. CDR1 SEHNR and CDR2 FQNEAQ come from the germline V gene (reference sequence). Here the CDR3 DNA reads TGTGCCAGCAGCTTATTAGGGGGGTTCATGAACACTGAAGCTTTCTTT. It is translated as CASSLLGGFMNTEAFF.

This chain joins TRBV20-1 and TRBJ2-7; 14 bases are a match to TRBD2. Germline trimming cut 5 bases from V and 4 bases from J; bases unmatched to any gene: 10. The germline CDR1 and CDR2 sequences are DFQATT and SNEGSKA (reference sequence). CDR3 length equals 16 residues. The CDR3, as DNA: TGCAGTGCTTCCAGACTAGCGGGAGGGCCTCGGTACGAGCAGTACTTC. Translation: CSASRLAGGPRYEQYF.